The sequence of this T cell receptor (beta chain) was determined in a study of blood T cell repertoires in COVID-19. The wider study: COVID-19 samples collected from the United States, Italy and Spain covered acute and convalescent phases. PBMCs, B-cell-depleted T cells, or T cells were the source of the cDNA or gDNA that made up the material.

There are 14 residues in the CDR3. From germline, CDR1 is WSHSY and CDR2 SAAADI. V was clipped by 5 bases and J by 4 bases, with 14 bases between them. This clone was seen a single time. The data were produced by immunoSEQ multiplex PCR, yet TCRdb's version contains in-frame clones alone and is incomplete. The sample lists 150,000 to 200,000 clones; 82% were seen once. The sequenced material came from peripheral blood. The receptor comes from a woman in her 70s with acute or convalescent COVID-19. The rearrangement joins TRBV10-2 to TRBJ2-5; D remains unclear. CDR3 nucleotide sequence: TGCGCCAGCAGTCCCCCTCCCCCTAGAGAGACCCAGTACTTC. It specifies CASSPPPPRETQYF.